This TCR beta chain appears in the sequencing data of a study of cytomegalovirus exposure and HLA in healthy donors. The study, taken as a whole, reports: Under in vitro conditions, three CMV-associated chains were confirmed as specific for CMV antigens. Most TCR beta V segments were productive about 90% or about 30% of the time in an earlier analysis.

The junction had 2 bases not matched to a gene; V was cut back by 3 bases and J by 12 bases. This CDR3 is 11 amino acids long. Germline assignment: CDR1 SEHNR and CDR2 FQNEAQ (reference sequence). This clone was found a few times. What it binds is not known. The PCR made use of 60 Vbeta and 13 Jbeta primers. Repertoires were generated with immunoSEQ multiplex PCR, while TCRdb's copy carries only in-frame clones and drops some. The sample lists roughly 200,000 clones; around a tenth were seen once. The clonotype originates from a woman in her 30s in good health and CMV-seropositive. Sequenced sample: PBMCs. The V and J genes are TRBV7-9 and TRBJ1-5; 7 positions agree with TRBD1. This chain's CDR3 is CASSLWDSQHF. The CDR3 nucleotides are TGTGCCAGCAGCTTGTGGGACAGCCAGCATTTT.